This T cell receptor (beta chain) was sequenced during a study of blood T cell repertoires in COVID-19. At the level of the study: The study drew acute and convalescent COVID-19 samples from the United States, Italy and Spain. In each case, the material was cDNA or gDNA derived from T cells, B-cell-depleted T cells, or PBMCs.

Looked up from germline, CDR1 is SGHTA and CDR2 is FQGNSA. V was clipped by 1 base and J by 3 bases, with 10 bases between them. The CDR3 totals 15 residues. Only in-frame clones appear in the TCRdb table, and some are missing; sequencing was by immunoSEQ multiplex PCR. The data show over 200,000 clones, with roughly four fifths seen just once and approximately 12% held by the top ten. The sample taken for sequencing was peripheral blood. The V and J genes are TRBV7-2 and TRBJ1-5; no clear D. The sequence was collected from a woman in her thirties or forties with acute or convalescent COVID-19. CDR3 nucleotides: TGTGCCAGCAGCTTAGGGGTCAGGCTCAATCAGCCCCAGCATTTT. Amino acid sequence: CASSLGVRLNQPQHF.